This T cell receptor beta chain stems from a study of CD8 T cells in Susac syndrome. This CDR3 spans 14 amino acids. CDR1 is DFQATT, CDR2 SNEGSKA, per germline (reference sequence). After removal of 4 bases from V and 2 bases from J, the junction contained 7 bases not matched to a gene. An input of about 0.5 to 1 ug of RNA was subjected to reverse transcription using random hexamers. MiXCR, applied by TCRdb to the immunoSEQ multiplex PCR reads, yields one record per CDR3 protein. The sample holds 150,000 to 190,000 distinct CDR3 sequences, 95% to 96% seen once. The sample was CD8+ T cells from PBMCs. The chain employs TRBV20-1 and TRBJ2-7; the match to TRBD1 covers 8 bases. The origin of this receptor is a human donor with multiple sclerosis. CDR3 region: CSATSGGGPYEQYF. The CDR3 DNA is TGCAGTGCTACTTCAGGGGGCGGCCCCTACGAGCAGTACTTC.